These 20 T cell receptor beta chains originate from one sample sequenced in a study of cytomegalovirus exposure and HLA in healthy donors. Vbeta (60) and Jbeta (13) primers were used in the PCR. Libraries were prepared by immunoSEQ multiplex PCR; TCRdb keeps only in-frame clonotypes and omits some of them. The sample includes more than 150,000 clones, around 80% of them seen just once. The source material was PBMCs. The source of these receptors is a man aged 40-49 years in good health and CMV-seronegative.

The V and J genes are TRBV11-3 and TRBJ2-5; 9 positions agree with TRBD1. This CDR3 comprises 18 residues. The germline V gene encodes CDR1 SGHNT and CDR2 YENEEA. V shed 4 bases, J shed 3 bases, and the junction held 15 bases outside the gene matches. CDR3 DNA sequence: TGTGCCAGCAGCTCTGGTCCCGGGACAGGGCCCGAGGAAGAGACCCAGTACTTC. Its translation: CASSSGPGTGPEEETQYF.

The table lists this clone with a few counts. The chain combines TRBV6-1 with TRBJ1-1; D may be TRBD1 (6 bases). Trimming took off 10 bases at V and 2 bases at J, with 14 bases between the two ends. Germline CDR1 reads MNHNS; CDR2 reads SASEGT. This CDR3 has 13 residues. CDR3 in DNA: TGTGCCACCCTGGGGACAAGTAACACTGAAGCTTTCTTT. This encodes CATLGTSNTEAFF.

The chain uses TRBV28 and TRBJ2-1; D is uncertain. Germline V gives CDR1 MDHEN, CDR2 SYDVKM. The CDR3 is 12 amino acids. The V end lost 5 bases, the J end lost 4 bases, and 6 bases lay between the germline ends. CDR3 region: CASSLVYNEQFF. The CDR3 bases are TGTGCCAGCAGTCTCGTATACAATGAGCAGTTCTTC.

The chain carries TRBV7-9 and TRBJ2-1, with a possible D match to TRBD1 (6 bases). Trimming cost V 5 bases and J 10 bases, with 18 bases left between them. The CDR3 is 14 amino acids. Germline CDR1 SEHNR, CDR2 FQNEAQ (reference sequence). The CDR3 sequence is CASSTKQTGGEQFF. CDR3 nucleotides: TGTGCCAGCAGCACGAAGCAGACAGGTGGCGAGCAGTTCTTC.

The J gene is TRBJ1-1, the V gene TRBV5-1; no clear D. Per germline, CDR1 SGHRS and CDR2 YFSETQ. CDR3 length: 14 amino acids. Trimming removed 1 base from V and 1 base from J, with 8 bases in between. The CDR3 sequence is CASSLPVANTEAFF. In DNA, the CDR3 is TGCGCCAGCAGCTTGCCGGTTGCGAACACTGAAGCTTTCTTT.

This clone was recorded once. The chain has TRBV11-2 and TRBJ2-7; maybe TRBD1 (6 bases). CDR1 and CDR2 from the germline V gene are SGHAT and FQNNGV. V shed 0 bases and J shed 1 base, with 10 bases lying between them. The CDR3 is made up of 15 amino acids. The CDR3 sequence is CASSLESTGSYEQYF. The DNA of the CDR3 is TGTGCCAGCAGCTTAGAATCGACAGGATCCTACGAGCAGTACTTC. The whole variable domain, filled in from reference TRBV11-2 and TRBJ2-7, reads EAGVAQSPRYKIIEKRQSVAFWCNPISGHATLYWYQQILGQGPKLLIQFQNNGVVDDSQLPKDRFSAERLKGVDSTLKIQPAKLEDSAVYLCASSLESTGSYEQYFGPGTRLTVT.

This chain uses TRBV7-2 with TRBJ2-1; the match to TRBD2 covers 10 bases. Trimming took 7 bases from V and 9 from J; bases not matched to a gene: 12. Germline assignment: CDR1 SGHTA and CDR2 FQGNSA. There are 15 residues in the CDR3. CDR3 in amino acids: CASNPSSGRGGEQFF. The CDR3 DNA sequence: TGTGCCAGCAACCCCTCTAGCGGGAGAGGGGGTGAGCAGTTCTTC.

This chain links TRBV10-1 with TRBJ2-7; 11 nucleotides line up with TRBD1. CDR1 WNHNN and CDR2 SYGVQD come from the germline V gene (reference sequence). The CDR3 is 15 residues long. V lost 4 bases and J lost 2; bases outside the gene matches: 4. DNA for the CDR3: TGCGCCAGCAGTGGCCGGGACAGGGGGACCTACGAGCAGTACTTC. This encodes CASSGRDRGTYEQYF.

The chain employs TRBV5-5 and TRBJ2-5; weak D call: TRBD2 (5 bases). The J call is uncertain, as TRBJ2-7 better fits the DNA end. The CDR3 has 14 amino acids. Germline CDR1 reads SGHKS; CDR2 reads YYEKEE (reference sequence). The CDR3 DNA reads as TGTGCCAGCAGCTTGGGGCACCCGGGGTACGAGCAGTACTTC. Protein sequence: CASSLGHPGYEQYF.

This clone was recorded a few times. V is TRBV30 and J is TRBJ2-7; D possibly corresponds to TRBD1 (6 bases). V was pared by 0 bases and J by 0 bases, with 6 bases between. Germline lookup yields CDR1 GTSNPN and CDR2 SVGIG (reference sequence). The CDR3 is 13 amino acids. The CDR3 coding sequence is TGTGCCTGGAGTGTAGGGGGCTCCTACGAGCAGTACGTC. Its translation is CAWSVGGSYEQYV.

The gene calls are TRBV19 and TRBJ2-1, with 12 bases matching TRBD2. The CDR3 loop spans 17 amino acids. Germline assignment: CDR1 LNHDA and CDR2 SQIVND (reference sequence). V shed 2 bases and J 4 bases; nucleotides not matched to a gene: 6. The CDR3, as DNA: TGTGCCAGTAGTATAAGACCAACTAGCGGGAGGTACAATGAGCAGTTCTTC. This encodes CASSIRPTSGRYNEQFF. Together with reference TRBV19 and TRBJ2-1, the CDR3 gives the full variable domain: DGGITQSPKYLFRKEGQNVTLSCEQNLNHDAMYWYRQDPGQGLRLIYYSQIVNDFQKGDIAEGYSVSREKKESFPLTVTSAQKNPTAFYLCASSIRPTSGRYNEQFFGPGTRLTVL.

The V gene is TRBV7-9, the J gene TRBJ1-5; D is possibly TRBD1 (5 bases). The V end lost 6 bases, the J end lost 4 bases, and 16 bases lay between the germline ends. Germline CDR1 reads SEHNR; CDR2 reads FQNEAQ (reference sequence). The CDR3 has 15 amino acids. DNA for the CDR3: TGTGCCAGCAGTCAAGACGGAGGGGCTAATCAGCCCCAGCATTTT. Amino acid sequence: CASSQDGGANQPQHF.

The CDR3 sequence: CASRSTGGEDGYTF. For the CDR3, the DNA is TGCGCCAGCAGATCGACGGGGGGCGAAGATGGCTACACCTTC. The genes are TRBV5-1 and TRBJ1-2, with a tentative D call TRBD1 (6 bases). CDR1 is SGHRS and CDR2 is YFSETQ in the germline V gene. V was shortened by 5 bases and J by 6 bases, with 17 bases between the two germline ends. CDR3 length equals 14 residues.

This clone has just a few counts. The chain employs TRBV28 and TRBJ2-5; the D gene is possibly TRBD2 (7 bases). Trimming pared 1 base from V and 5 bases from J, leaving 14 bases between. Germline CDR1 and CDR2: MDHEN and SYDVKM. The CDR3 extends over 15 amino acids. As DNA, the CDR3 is TGTGCCAGCAGTTTATCTGGCGGGGGCGGTGAGACCCAGTACTTC. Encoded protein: CASSLSGGGGETQYF.

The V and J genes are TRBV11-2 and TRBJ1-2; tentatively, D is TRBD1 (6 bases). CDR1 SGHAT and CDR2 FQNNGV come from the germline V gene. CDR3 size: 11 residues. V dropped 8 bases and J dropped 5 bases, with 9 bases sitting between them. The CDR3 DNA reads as TGTGCCAGCGGAACAGGGTATGGCTACACCTTC. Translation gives CASGTGYGYTF.

The chain's CDR3 is CASSFVAGELFF. The CDR3 nucleotides are TGTGCCAGCAGCTTCGTAGCGGGGGAGCTGTTTTTT. J is TRBJ2-2 and V is TRBV11-2, with a weak D call TRBD2 (5 bases). The CDR3 is 12 amino acids. V lost 3 bases, J lost 8 bases, and 7 bases lay in between. The germline CDR1 and CDR2 sequences are SGHAT and FQNNGV. The full variable domain, in which reference TRBV11-2 and TRBJ2-2 provide the parts outside the CDR3, is EAGVAQSPRYKIIEKRQSVAFWCNPISGHATLYWYQQILGQGPKLLIQFQNNGVVDDSQLPKDRFSAERLKGVDSTLKIQPAKLEDSAVYLCASSFVAGELFFGEGSRLTVL.

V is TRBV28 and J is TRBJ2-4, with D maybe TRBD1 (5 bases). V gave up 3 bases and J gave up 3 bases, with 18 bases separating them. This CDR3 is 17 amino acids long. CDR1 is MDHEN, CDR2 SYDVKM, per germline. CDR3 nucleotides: TGTGCCAGCAGTTTGGGGCAGGGAAGGCTCGGCAAAAACATTCAGTACTTC. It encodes CASSLGQGRLGKNIQYF.

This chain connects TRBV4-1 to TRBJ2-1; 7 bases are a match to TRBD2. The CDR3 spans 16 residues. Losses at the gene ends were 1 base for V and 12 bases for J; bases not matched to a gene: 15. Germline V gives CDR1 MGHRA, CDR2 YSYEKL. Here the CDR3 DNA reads TGCGCCAGCAGCCAAGCGGTTAGCGGGCCGAGATGGGGGCAGTTCTTC. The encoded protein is CASSQAVSGPRWGQFF.

The CDR3, as DNA: TGTGCCAGCAGCTATGGGACAGGGAACTACGAGCAGTACTTC. Translating it yields CASSYGTGNYEQYF. This chain joins TRBV7-8 and TRBJ2-7; 9 bases match TRBD1. V shed 4 bases and J 3 bases; nucleotides not matched to a gene: 4. The CDR3 contains 14 residues. The germline V gene encodes CDR1 SGHVS and CDR2 FQNEAQ.

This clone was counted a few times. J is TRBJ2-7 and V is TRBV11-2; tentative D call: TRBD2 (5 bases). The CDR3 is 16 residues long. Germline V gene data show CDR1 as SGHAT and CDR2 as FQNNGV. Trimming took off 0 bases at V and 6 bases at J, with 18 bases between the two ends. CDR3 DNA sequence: TGTGCCAGCAGCTTAGATCGAGTCCCCTCGGAGGCCGAGCAGTACTTC. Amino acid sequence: CASSLDRVPSEAEQYF.